The 8 T cell receptor beta chains below all came from one sample that was sequenced in a study of long-term antiretroviral therapy in people with HIV. This was the immunoSEQ v3.0 assay at survey level. Sequenced by immunoSEQ multiplex PCR; TCRdb stores in-frame clones only, minus some. Of 15,000 to 20,000 clones listed, roughly four fifths are singletons. The source material was unsorted PBMCs, sampled 0.3 years after starting antiretroviral therapy. All receptors come from a man between 18 and 29 years old with HIV.

The chain carries TRBV4-1 and TRBJ2-2; D is perhaps TRBD1 or TRBD2 (5 bases each). Germline CDR1 MGHRA, CDR2 YSYEKL. The CDR3 is 18 amino acids. V lost 0 bases and J 7 bases, leaving 21 bases between the germline ends. CDR3 residues: CASSQDRHGASEVGELFF. The DNA for the CDR3 is TGCGCCAGCAGCCAAGACCGCCACGGGGCCTCGGAGGTCGGGGAGCTGTTTTTT.

This clone appeared once. The chain employs TRBV19 and TRBJ1-1; 7 bases line up with TRBD1. The V and J ends lost 1 base and 2 bases, in that order; junction bases with no gene match: 4. CDR3 length equals 15 residues. Germline CDR1 and CDR2: LNHDA and SQIVND (reference sequence). CDR3 coding DNA: TGTGCCAGTAGTATAGCTAACAGGGGAAACACTGAAGCTTTCTTT. Its translation: CASSIANRGNTEAFF.

The J gene is TRBJ2-3, the V gene TRBV9, with 7 bases lining up with TRBD2. The germline gives CDR1 SGDLS, CDR2 YYNGEE. J gave up 1 base and V 1 base, and 3 bases lay outside the gene matches. This CDR3 spans 15 amino acids. The CDR3 region is CASSVSGGGTDTQYF. CDR3 nucleotides: TGTGCCAGCAGCGTATCTGGGGGGGGCACAGATACGCAGTATTTT. The full variable domain, completed using reference TRBV9 and TRBJ2-3, is DSGVTQTPKHLITATGQRVTLRCSPRSGDLSVYWYQQSLDQGLQFLIQYYNGEERAKGNILERFSAQQFPDLHSELNLSSLELGDSALYFCASSVSGGGTDTQYFGPGTRLTVL.

The chain recombines TRBV7-9 with TRBJ1-4, with a possible D match to TRBD1 (5 bases). V was trimmed by 2 bases and J by 3 bases, leaving 16 bases between them. Germline values: CDR1 SEHNR, CDR2 FQNEAQ (reference sequence). The length of the CDR3 is 17 residues. In DNA, the CDR3 is TGTGCCAGCAGCTTACCGGCTTCGACAGCCTCTAATGAAAAACTGTTTTTT. Encoded protein: CASSLPASTASNEKLFF.

The chain joins TRBV27 to TRBJ2-3, with 9 bases matching TRBD2. Unmatched junction bases numbered 7, after V lost 4 bases and J lost 2 bases. Germline V gene lookup returns CDR1 MNHEY and CDR2 SMNVEV (reference sequence). The CDR3 has 16 amino acids. The CDR3 loop reads CASSSYLAGPTDTQYF. The CDR3 region has the DNA TGTGCCAGCAGTTCTTATCTAGCGGGGCCCACAGATACGCAGTATTTT.

V and J are TRBV18 and TRBJ1-1; 7 bases align to TRBD1. V lost 4 bases and J lost 1; bases outside the gene matches: 0. Per germline, CDR1 KGHSH and CDR2 LQKENI. CDR3 size: 13 residues. This CDR3 reads CASSRDRNTEAFF. For the CDR3, the DNA is TGTGCCAGCTCACGGGACAGGAACACTGAAGCTTTCTTT.

The chain employs TRBV5-1 and TRBJ2-1; 10 bases fit TRBD2. Germline V gene sequence: CDR1 SGHRS, CDR2 YFSETQ. With V trimmed by 0 bases and J by 7 bases, 13 bases remained unmatched. This CDR3 comprises 18 residues. CDR3 amino acids: CASSLAEGVSGGINEQFF. DNA of the CDR3: TGCGCCAGCAGCTTGGCCGAGGGGGTTAGCGGGGGGATTAATGAGCAGTTCTTC.

This chain uses TRBV5-6 with TRBJ2-7, with D uncertain. Germline V lookup: CDR1 SGHDT, CDR2 YYEEEE. The CDR3 length is 16 residues. The germline V and J ends were trimmed by 0 bases and 2 bases, with 15 bases remaining between them. The CDR3 is CASSLGLRVYPYEQYV. Here the CDR3 DNA reads TGTGCCAGCAGCTTGGGGTTAAGGGTTTATCCCTACGAGCAGTACGTC.